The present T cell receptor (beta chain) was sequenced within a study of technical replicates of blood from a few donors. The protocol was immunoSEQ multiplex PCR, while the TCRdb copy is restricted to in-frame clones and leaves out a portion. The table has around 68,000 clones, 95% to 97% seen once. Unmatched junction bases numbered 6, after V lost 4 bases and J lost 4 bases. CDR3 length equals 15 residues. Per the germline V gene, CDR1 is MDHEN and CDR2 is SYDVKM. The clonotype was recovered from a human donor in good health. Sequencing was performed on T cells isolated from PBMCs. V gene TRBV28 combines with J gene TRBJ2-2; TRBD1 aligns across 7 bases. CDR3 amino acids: CASSSYRGATGELFF. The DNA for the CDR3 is TGTGCCAGCAGTTCTTACAGGGGAGCCACCGGGGAGCTGTTTTTT.